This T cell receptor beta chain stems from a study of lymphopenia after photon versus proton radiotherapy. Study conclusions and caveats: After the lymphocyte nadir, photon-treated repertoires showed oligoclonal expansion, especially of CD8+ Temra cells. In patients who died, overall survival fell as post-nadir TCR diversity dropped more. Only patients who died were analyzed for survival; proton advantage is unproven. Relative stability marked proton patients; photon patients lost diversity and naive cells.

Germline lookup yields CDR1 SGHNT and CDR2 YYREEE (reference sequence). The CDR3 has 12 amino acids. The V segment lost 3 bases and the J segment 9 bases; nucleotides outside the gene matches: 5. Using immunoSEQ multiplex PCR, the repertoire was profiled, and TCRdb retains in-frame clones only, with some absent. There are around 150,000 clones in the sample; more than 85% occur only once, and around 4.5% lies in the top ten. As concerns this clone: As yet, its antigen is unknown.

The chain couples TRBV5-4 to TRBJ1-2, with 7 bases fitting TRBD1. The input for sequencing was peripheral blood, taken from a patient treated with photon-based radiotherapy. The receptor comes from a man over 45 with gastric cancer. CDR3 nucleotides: TGTGCCAGCAGCTATCAAGGGGGCAGCTACACCTTC. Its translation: CASSYQGGSYTF.